This TCR beta chain was captured by sequencing in a study of cytomegalovirus exposure and HLA in healthy donors. General study points: According to an earlier analysis, most TCR beta V segments yielded productive rearrangements about 87% or about 30% of the time. Relative to equally common others, HLA-associated TCR beta chains showed greater clonal expansion in a later analysis.

The CDR3 spans 15 residues. CDR1 is MNHEY and CDR2 is SVGAGI in the germline V gene. The ends were cut back, 2 bases at V and 3 bases at J, with 10 bases in the middle. Concerning this clone itself: Its specificity is not known.

This PCR relied on a set of 60 Vbeta primers and 13 Jbeta primers. TCRdb's table, derived via immunoSEQ multiplex PCR, lists solely in-frame clones and lacks some. This table holds 210,000 or so clones, 60% to 80% found once. The sample comprised PBMCs. V is TRBV6-5 and J is TRBJ2-2; possible D gene TRBD1, 5 bases. This TCR derives from a man aged 18 to 30 in good health and CMV-seronegative. The CDR3 loop reads CASSYGQGYTGELFF. The CDR3 coding sequence is TGTGCCAGCAGTTACGGGCAGGGATACACCGGGGAGCTGTTTTTT.